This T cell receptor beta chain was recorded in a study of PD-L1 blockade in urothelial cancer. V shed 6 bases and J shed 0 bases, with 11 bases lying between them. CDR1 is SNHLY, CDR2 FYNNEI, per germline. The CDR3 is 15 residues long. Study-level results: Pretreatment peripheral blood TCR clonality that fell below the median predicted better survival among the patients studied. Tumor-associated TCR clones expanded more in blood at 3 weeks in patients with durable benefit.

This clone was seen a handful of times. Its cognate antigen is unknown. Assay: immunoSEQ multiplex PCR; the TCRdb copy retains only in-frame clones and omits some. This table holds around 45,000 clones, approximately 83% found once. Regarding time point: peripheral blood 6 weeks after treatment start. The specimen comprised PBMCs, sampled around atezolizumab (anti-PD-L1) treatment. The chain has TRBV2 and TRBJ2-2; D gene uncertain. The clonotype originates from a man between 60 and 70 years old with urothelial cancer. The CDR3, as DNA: TGTGCCAGCAGAAGTACAGCCGCGAACACCGGGGAGCTGTTTTTT. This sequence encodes CASRSTAANTGELFF. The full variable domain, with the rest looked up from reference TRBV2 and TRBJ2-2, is EPEVTQTPSHQVTQMGQEVILRCVPISNHLYFYWYRQILGQKVEFLVSFYNNEISEKSEIFDDQFSVERPDGSNFTLKIRSTKLEDSAMYFCASRSTAANTGELFFGEGSRLTVL.